This T cell receptor (beta chain) originates from a study of T cell responses to AZD1222 COVID-19 vaccine. Study background: The analysis combined second doses at about 4 or about 12 weeks. Study findings and constraints: Among AZD1222 vaccinees, only 5 to 7 were seropositive at baseline. Without day 14 samples, only post-peak T cell repertoires were studied. Increases in Spike-specific TCR breadth and depth were seen after two AZD1222 doses.

TCRdb keeps only in-frame clones here, not all; method: immunoSEQ multiplex PCR. The sample shows roughly 42,000 clones, around 80% of them seen only once. A word on this clone: The antigen is not known.

V was cut by 4 bases and J by 2 bases, with 18 bases left in between. The germline V gene encodes CDR1 LGHDT and CDR2 YNNKEL (reference sequence). CDR3 size: 17 residues. This specimen consisted of peripheral blood, obtained on day 0 of AZD1222 vaccination. This TCR derives from an adult in good health. V usage is TRBV3-1 (or the pseudogene TRBV3-2) and J usage is TRBJ1-5; possibly TRBD1 for D (5 bases). The CDR3, as DNA: TGTGCCAGCAGCCGCCGGGAGGGACGGCCAGGCAATCAGCCCCAGCATTTT. It encodes CASSRREGRPGNQPQHF.